This T cell receptor (beta chain) originates from a study of blood T cells in healthy people across ages. Study in general: Per two T cells, template switching captured roughly one barcoded beta molecule.

Samples each yielded at least 5.5 micrograms of total RNA. Overall study results and limits: Roughly linearly, TCR beta diversity per million T cells fell as age increased.

For the second PCR, which ran for roughly 7 to 11 cycles, a sample-barcoded 5' primer and a J-beta primer mix were used. From the 5' RACE reads, TCRdb called clonotypes with MiXCR, one entry per CDR3 protein. This sample carries under 2 million distinct CDR3 sequences, about 31% of them seen once, and the ten largest clones take approximately 10%. As concerns this clonotype: Its specificity is unknown.

The sequenced sample consisted of blood. The sequence was obtained from a woman aged 30 to 39 in good health.

The CDR3 nucleotides are TGTGCCTGGAGCGCGGCCCTCACAGATACGCAGTATTTT. Amino acids: CAWSAALTDTQYF. The J gene is TRBJ2-3, the V gene TRBV30, with unresolved D. The CDR3 is 13 residues long. Trimming took off 3 bases at V and 2 bases at J, with 9 bases between the two ends. Germline V CDR1 and CDR2: GTSNPN, SVGIG (reference sequence).